The present T cell receptor (beta chain) was sequenced within a study of blood T cells in healthy people across ages. Findings of the study overall: Shifts in expanded clonotypes may have been confounded by donor CMV status, which was unknown. The fall in TCR beta diversity per million T cells was roughly linear with age. More naive CD4+ cells and higher diversity were found in long-lived than in aged donors.

Then a second PCR, running about 7 to 11 cycles, was carried out with a sample-barcoded 5' primer and a J-beta primer mix. A tag from a template-switch adaptor with 12 random nucleotides marked each cDNA molecule. From the 5' RACE reads, TCRdb called clonotypes with MiXCR, one entry per CDR3 protein. The sample has over a million distinct CDR3 sequences, around 42% seen once. Germline V gene sequence: CDR1 LGHNA, CDR2 YNFKEQ. J was trimmed by 2 bases and V by 1 base; bases with no gene match: 3. The CDR3 has 16 residues. Regarding this clonotype: Its antigen remains unknown.

Sequenced input: blood. The receptor was derived from a woman under 30 in good health. The chain uses TRBV4-2 and TRBJ2-7; TRBD2 agrees at 12 bases. The CDR3 nucleotides read TGTGCCAGCAGCCAAGGGTCTAGCGGGGGGGCCTACGAGCAGTACTTC. It translates to CASSQGSSGGAYEQYF.